The next 13 T cell receptor beta chains were all read from a single sample in a study of blood T cell repertoires in COVID-19. Assay used: immunoSEQ multiplex PCR; TCRdb lists only in-frame clones, some missing. The table shows roughly 140,000 clones, with around four fifths occurring only once. Sequencing used PBMCs or T cells enriched from blood (not recorded which). The source of these receptors is a man aged 50-59 years who had recovered from COVID-19.

The chain couples TRBV7-9 to TRBJ1-5; TRBD1 matches 9 bases. The CDR3 consists of 15 residues. V lost 4 bases and J lost 5; bases outside the gene matches: 6. Germline lookup yields CDR1 SEHNR and CDR2 FQNEAQ (reference sequence). The CDR3 sequence: CASSSGQGWDQPQHF. The DNA of the CDR3 is TGTGCCAGCAGCTCGGGACAGGGCTGGGATCAGCCCCAGCATTTT.

V usage is TRBV5-1 and J usage is TRBJ1-1; D unclear. CDR3 length: 15 amino acids. V dropped 2 bases and J dropped 1 base, with 12 bases sitting between them. CDR1 is SGHRS, CDR2 YFSETQ, per germline. CDR3 loop: CASSLRQASNTEAFF. CDR3 nucleotide sequence: TGCGCCAGCAGCTTACGGCAGGCCTCGAACACTGAAGCTTTCTTT.

This rearrangement joins TRBV18 to TRBJ2-5; TRBD1 might be the D (6 bases). Trimming stripped 1 base from V and 2 bases from J, with 11 bases between. Germline loops: CDR1 KGHSH, CDR2 LQKENI. The CDR3 contains 15 residues. The CDR3 spells CASSPLGQRQETQYF. Here the CDR3 DNA reads TGTGCCAGCTCACCACTGGGACAACGACAAGAGACCCAGTACTTC.

The CDR3 loop reads CASSQDGQGKEAFF. Written as DNA, the CDR3 is TGTGCCAGCAGCCAAGATGGACAGGGCAAAGAAGCTTTCTTT. This sequence joins TRBV3-1 (or the pseudogene TRBV3-2) and TRBJ1-1, with 8 bases aligning to TRBD1. The CDR3 consists of 14 residues. CDR1 is LGHDT, CDR2 YNNKEL, per germline (reference sequence). Trimming removed 0 bases from V and 8 bases from J; junction bases left unmatched: 5.

V usage is TRBV24-1 and J usage is TRBJ2-5, with TRBD2 as a possible D gene (6 bases). From germline, CDR1 is KGHDR and CDR2 SFDVKD. The CDR3 spans 14 residues. The V end lost 4 bases, the J end lost 5 bases, and 13 bases lay between the germline ends. The CDR3 sequence is CATSEGWRDETQYF. The CDR3 DNA reads as TGTGCCACCAGTGAGGGCTGGCGGGACGAGACCCAGTACTTC.

CDR3 region: CATSRDRGRYEQYF. Here the CDR3 DNA reads TGTGCCACCAGCAGAGATCGCGGGCGCTACGAGCAGTACTTC. This chain joins TRBV15 and TRBJ2-7; a possible D gene is TRBD2 (5 bases). Germline loops: CDR1 LNHNV, CDR2 YYDKDF (reference sequence). V lost 0 bases and J 3 bases, leaving 9 bases between the germline ends. The CDR3 extends over 14 amino acids.

In its sample, this clone was seen once. The V call is TRBV18, the J call TRBJ1-6, with D perhaps matching TRBD1 (6 bases). This CDR3 spans 16 amino acids. V was trimmed by 1 base and J by 9 bases, leaving 16 bases between them. Germline V gene data show CDR1 as KGHSH and CDR2 as LQKENI. CDR3 sequence reads: CASSPQDSVGTSPLHF. The CDR3 nucleotides are TGTGCCAGCTCACCACAGGACAGTGTAGGGACTTCACCCCTCCACTTT.

V and J are TRBV6-5 and TRBJ2-1; maybe TRBD1 (7 bases). Trimming stripped 6 bases from V and 6 bases from J, with 18 bases between. Per germline, CDR1 MNHEY and CDR2 SVGAGI. The CDR3 totals 15 residues. CDR3 DNA: TGTGCCAGCAGGTCTCAGGGGGAGGCCGGCAATGAGCAGTTCTTC. Translating it yields CASRSQGEAGNEQFF.

The chain combines TRBV30 with TRBJ2-5, with a tentative D call TRBD1 (5 bases). This CDR3 is 12 amino acids long. Germline-derived CDR1 and CDR2 are GTSNPN and SVGIG (reference sequence). Trimming removed 6 bases at V and 5 bases at J, with 13 bases between. CDR3 nucleotide sequence: TGTGCCTGCCAGGGCTGGTCGGAGACCCAGTACTTC. This codes for CACQGWSETQYF.

This clone was detected only once. The chain uses TRBV7-9 and TRBJ1-4; TRBD1 might be the D (5 bases). This CDR3 has 15 residues. CDR1 and CDR2 (germline): SEHNR, FQNEAQ (reference sequence). V was cut by 2 bases and J by 8 bases, with 15 bases left in between. The CDR3 is CASSLPGQGWEKLFF. In DNA, the CDR3 is TGTGCCAGCAGCTTACCTGGCCAGGGTTGGGAAAAACTGTTTTTT.

V is TRBV7-8 and J is TRBJ1-5; D perhaps matches TRBD1 (5 bases). Deletions cut 3 bases from V and 4 bases from J, with 13 bases between. Germline-derived CDR1 and CDR2 are SGHVS and FQNEAQ. This CDR3 spans 15 amino acids. CDR3 region: CASSLGQVLNQPQHF. The CDR3 DNA sequence: TGTGCCAGCAGCTTGGGGCAGGTCCTTAATCAGCCCCAGCATTTT.

This chain connects TRBV18 to TRBJ1-1; 7 bases map to TRBD1. CDR1 KGHSH and CDR2 LQKENI come from the germline V gene. The trim removed 3 bases at V and 1 base at J, leaving 5 bases unmatched. The CDR3 contains 15 residues. CDR3 in amino acids: CASSPTGTANTEAFF. The CDR3 region has the DNA TGTGCCAGCTCACCCACCGGGACAGCGAACACTGAAGCTTTCTTT. Using reference TRBV18 and TRBJ1-1 for the parts outside the CDR3, the full variable domain is NAGVMQNPRHLVRRRGQEARLRCSPMKGHSHVYWYRQLPEEGLKFMVYLQKENIIDESGMPKERFSAEFPKEGPSILRIQQVVRGDSAAYFCASSPTGTANTEAFFGQGTRLTVV.

The gene calls are TRBV7-2 and TRBJ2-5; 7 bases are shared with TRBD1. The CDR3 extends over 13 amino acids. Germline V gives CDR1 SGHTA, CDR2 FQGNSA. V shed 6 bases and J 6 bases; nucleotides not matched to a gene: 7. The CDR3 is CASSTSRGKTQYF. In DNA, the CDR3 is TGTGCCAGCAGTACATCCAGGGGGAAGACCCAGTACTTC.